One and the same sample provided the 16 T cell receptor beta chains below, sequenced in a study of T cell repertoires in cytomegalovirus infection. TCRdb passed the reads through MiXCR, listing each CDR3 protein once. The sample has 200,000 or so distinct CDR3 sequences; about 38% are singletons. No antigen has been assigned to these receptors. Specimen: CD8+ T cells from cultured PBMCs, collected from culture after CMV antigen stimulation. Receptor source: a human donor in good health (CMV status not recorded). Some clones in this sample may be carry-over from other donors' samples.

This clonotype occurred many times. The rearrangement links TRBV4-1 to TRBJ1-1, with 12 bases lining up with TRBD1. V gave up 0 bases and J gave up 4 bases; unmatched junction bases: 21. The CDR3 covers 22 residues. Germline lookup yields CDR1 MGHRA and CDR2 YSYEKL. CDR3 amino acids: CASSQDLNPPWDRGRKGTEAFF. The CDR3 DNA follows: TGCGCCAGCAGCCAAGATCTAAACCCTCCTTGGGACAGGGGGCGGAAAGGCACTGAAGCTTTCTTT.

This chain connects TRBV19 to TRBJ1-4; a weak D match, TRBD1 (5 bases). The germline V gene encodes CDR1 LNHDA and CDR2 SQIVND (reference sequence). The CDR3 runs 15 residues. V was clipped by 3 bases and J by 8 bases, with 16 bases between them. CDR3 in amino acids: CASSISGPQGEKLFF. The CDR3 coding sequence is TGTGCCAGTAGTATTTCGGGACCCCAGGGAGAAAAACTGTTTTTT. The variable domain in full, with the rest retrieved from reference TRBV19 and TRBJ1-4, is DGGITQSPKYLFRKEGQNVTLSCEQNLNHDAMYWYRQDPGQGLRLIYYSQIVNDFQKGDIAEGYSVSREKKESFPLTVTSAQKNPTAFYLCASSISGPQGEKLFFGSGTQLSVL.

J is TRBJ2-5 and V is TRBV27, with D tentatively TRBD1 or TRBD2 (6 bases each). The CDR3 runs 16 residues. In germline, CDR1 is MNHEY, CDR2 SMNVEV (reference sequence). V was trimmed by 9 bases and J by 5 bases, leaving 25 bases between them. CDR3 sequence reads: CASGSGVKGGKETQYF. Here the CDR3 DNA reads TGTGCCAGTGGTTCGGGGGTGAAGGGGGGCAAGGAGACCCAGTACTTC.

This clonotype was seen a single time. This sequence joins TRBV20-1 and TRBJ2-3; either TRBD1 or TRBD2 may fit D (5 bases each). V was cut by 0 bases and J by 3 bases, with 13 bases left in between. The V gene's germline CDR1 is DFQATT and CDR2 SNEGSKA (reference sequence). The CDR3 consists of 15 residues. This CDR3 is CSARDPGGRTDTQYF. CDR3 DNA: TGCAGTGCTAGAGATCCTGGGGGTCGGACAGATACGCAGTATTTT.

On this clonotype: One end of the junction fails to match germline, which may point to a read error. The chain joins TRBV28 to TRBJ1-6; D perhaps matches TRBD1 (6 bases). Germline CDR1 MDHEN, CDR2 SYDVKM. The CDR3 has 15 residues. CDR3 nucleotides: TGTGCCAGCAGACGGGGGCTCGGGAGGGATTCGCCCCTCCACTTT. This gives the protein CASRRGLGRDSPLHF.

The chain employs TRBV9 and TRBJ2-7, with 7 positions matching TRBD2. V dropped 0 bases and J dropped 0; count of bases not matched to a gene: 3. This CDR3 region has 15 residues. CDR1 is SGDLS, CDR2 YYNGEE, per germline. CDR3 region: CASSVEPSGSYEQYF. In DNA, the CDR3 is TGTGCCAGCAGCGTAGAACCTAGCGGCTCCTACGAGCAGTACTTC.

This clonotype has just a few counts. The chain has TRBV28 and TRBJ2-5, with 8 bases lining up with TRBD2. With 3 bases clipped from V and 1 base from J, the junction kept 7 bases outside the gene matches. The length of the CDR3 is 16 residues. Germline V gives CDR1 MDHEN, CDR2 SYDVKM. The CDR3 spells CASSFELAGSQETQYF. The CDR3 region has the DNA TGTGCCAGCAGTTTTGAATTAGCGGGGTCCCAAGAGACCCAGTACTTC. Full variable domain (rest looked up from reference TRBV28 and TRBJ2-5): DVKVTQSSRYLVKRTGEKVFLECVQDMDHENMFWYRQDPGLGLRLIYFSYDVKMKEKGDIPEGYSVSREKKERFSLILESASTNQTSMYLCASSFELAGSQETQYFGPGTRLLVL.

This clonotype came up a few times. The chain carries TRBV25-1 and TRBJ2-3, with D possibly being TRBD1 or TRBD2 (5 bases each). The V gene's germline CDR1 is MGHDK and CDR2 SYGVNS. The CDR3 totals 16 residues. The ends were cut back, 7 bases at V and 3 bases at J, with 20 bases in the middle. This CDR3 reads CASTPTRDQSTDTQYF. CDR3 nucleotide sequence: TGTGCCAGCACCCCAACCAGGGACCAATCAACAGATACGCAGTATTTT.

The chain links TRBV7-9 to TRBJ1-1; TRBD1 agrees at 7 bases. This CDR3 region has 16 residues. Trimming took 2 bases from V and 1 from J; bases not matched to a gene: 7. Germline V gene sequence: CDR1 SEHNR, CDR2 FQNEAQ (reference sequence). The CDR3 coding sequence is TGTGCCAGCAGCTTATGGGGTGGGACAGAGAACACTGAAGCTTTCTTT. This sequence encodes CASSLWGGTENTEAFF.

The CDR3 here is CASSLAQDLNTEAFF. The CDR3 coding sequence is TGTGCCAGCAGCTTAGCACAGGACTTGAACACTGAAGCTTTCTTT. The chain employs TRBV7-6 and TRBJ1-1; a possible D gene is TRBD1 (5 bases). The germline V gene encodes CDR1 SGHVS and CDR2 FNYEAQ. The CDR3 spans 15 residues. The ends were cut back, 0 bases at V and 0 bases at J, with 8 bases in the middle.

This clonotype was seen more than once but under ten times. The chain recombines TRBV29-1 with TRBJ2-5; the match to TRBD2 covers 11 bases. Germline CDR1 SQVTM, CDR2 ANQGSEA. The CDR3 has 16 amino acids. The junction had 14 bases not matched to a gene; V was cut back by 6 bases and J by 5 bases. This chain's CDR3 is CSVRGLAGYLGETQYF. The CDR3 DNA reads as TGCAGCGTCCGCGGACTAGCGGGCTACTTGGGGGAGACCCAGTACTTC.

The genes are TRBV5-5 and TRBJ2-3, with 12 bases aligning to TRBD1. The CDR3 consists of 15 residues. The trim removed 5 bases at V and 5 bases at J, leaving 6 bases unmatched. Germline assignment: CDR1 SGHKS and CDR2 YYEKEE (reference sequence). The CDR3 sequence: CASRGDRGRGDTQYF. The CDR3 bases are TGTGCCAGCAGGGGGGACAGGGGGCGCGGAGATACGCAGTATTTT.

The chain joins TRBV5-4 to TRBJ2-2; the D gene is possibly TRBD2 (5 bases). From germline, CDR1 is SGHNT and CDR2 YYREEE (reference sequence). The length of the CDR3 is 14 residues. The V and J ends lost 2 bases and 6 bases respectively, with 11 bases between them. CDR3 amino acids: CASSFGPRAGELFF. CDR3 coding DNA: TGTGCCAGCAGCTTTGGTCCGCGGGCCGGGGAGCTGTTTTTT.

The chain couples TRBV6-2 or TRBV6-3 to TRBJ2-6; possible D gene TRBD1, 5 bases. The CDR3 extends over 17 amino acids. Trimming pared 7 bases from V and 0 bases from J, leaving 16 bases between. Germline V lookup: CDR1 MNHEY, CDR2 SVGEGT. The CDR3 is CASTSRTFVSGANVLTF. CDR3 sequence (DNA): TGTGCCAGCACGTCGAGGACATTCGTCTCTGGGGCCAACGTCCTGACTTTC.

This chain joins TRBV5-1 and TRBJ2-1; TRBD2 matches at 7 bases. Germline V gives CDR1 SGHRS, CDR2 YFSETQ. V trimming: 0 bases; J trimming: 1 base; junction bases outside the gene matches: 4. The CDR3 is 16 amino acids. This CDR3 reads CASSLALAASYNEQFF. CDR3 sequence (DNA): TGCGCCAGCAGCTTGGCTCTAGCGGCGTCCTACAATGAGCAGTTCTTC.

CDR3 bases: TGTGCCAGCAGTTACTCTAGTACAGGGGCCTACGAGCAGTACTTC. It codes for CASSYSSTGAYEQYF. The chain carries TRBV6-6 and TRBJ2-7; 7 nucleotides align to TRBD1. The CDR3 is made up of 15 amino acids. V trimming: 0 bases; J trimming: 2 bases; junction bases outside the gene matches: 4. Germline V gene lookup returns CDR1 MNHNY and CDR2 SVGAGI (reference sequence).